A selection of T cell receptor beta chains follows, all from one sample in a study of blood T cells in healthy people across ages. Via MiXCR, TCRdb re-called the 5' RACE reads, giving one row per CDR3 protein. The sample holds about 1 million distinct CDR3 sequences, more than 35% seen once. The sample taken for sequencing was blood. Receptors were obtained from a woman aged 60-70 years in good health. The CDR3 runs from the conserved cysteine through the conserved F or W. Each record gives: V gene, D gene, J gene, clone size, CDR3 DNA, CDR3 protein. D genes are given only for firm matches. Some rows have no size entry. The others give once, few or many, or a class for an expanded clone.

>TRBV10-3|NA|TRBJ2-1|NA
TGTGCCATCAGTGAGGGAAGGGTTCAAGAGACCCAGTTCTTC
CAISEGRVQETQFF
>TRBV20-1|NA|TRBJ2-4|few
TGCAGTGCTAGAGATTACCGAGGGGCCAAAAACATTCAGTACTTC
CSARDYRGAKNIQYF
>TRBV14|NA|TRBJ2-7|few
TGTGCCAGCAGCCAAGTCGGTGTATCCGAGCAGTACTTC
CASSQVGVSEQYF
>TRBV20-1|TRBD1|TRBJ1-1|once
TGCAGTGCTACCGACAGGGACACTAAAGCTTTCTTT
CSATDRDTKAFF
>TRBV7-9|NA|TRBJ2-7|NA
TGTGCCAGCAGCTACACCTCCGGGCCACAGTACGAGCAGTACTTC
CASSYTSGPQYEQYF
>TRBV20-1|TRBD1|TRBJ2-7|NA
TGCAGTGCTAGCAAGACCGGGACAGGAGGCTACGAGCAGTACTTC
CSASKTGTGGYEQYF
>TRBV28|TRBD1|TRBJ1-1|once
TGTGCCAGCAGTCCAATACAGGGGTGGAACACTGAAGCTTTCTTT
CASSPIQGWNTEAFF
>TRBV12-3/TRBV12-4|NA|TRBJ2-7|few
TGTGCCAGCAGTTTAGGAACAGGAATCTACGAGCAGTACTTC
CASSLGTGIYEQYF
>TRBV7-2|TRBD2|TRBJ2-7|once
TGTGCCAGCAGCTCTCTGTGGGAGGGCTACAATGAGCAGTACTTC
CASSSLWEGYNEQYF
>TRBV5-1|NA|TRBJ2-7|few
TGCGCCAGCAGCTTGCAGGTCAGCTCCTACGAGCAGTACTTC
CASSLQVSSYEQYF
>TRBV7-9|NA|TRBJ2-7|many
TGTGCCAGCAGCCCCGACACCTACGAGCAGTACTTC
CASSPDTYEQYF
>TRBV9|TRBD2|TRBJ2-3|NA
TGTGCCAGCAGCGTCGAACTAGCGGGAGCAGATACGCAGTATTTT
CASSVELAGADTQYF
>TRBV13|NA|TRBJ2-4|NA
TGTGCCAGCAGCTTCTACGGACTAACAAACATTCAGTACTTC
CASSFYGLTNIQYF
>TRBV7-3|NA|TRBJ2-1|NA
TGTGCCAGCAGCCAATTCCCGGGACCCCCGCCCCAGGGATCCTACAATGAGCAGTTCTTC
CASSQFPGPPPQGSYNEQFF
>TRBV2|NA|TRBJ2-7|few
TGTGCCAGCAGTGAAGGGCGGTCCGTATGGTACGAGCAGTACTTC
CASSEGRSVWYEQYF
>TRBV28|TRBD2|TRBJ2-7|NA
TGTGCCAGTTGGGGTAGCGGGAGTGCCTACGAGCAGTACTTC
CASWGSGSAYEQYF
>TRBV7-3|TRBD2|TRBJ2-1|NA
TGTGCCAGCAGCTACGTAGCGGGGGTCGACAATGAGCAGTTCTTC
CASSYVAGVDNEQFF
>TRBV5-4|NA|TRBJ1-2|few
TGTGCCAGCAGCTCGATTGAGGTCGATAATGGCTACACCTTC
CASSSIEVDNGYTF
>TRBV6-5|NA|TRBJ2-7|few
TGTGCCAGCAGTTACTCGTCCGGAGGGTTTAGCTACGAGCAGTACTTC
CASSYSSGGFSYEQYF
>TRBV2|NA|TRBJ2-7|once
TGTGCCAGCAGTGGTAGGTTCGAGCAGTACTTC
CASSGRFEQYF
>TRBV7-9|NA|TRBJ1-2|once
TGTGCCAGCAGCTTAGCTGACCGACGAAACTATGGCTACACCTTC
CASSLADRRNYGYTF